The present T cell receptor beta chain was sequenced within a study of cytomegalovirus exposure and HLA in healthy donors. The PCR used 60 Vbeta and 13 Jbeta primers. Data came from immunoSEQ multiplex PCR; TCRdb stores just in-frame clones and leaves some out. This table holds some 180,000 clones, roughly 84% found once. This CDR3 has 15 amino acids. Germline trimming cut 8 bases from V and 5 bases from J; bases unmatched to any gene: 10. Germline V lookup: CDR1 MNHNY, CDR2 SVGAGI (reference sequence). The chain is built from TRBV6-6 and TRBJ2-5; 11 nucleotides align to TRBD2. This receptor was taken from a man under 40 in good health and CMV-seropositive. Source material: PBMCs. The chain's CDR3 is CASSQTPSGGETQYF. CDR3 DNA: TGTGCCAGCTCCCAGACTCCTAGCGGGGGGGAGACCCAGTACTTC.